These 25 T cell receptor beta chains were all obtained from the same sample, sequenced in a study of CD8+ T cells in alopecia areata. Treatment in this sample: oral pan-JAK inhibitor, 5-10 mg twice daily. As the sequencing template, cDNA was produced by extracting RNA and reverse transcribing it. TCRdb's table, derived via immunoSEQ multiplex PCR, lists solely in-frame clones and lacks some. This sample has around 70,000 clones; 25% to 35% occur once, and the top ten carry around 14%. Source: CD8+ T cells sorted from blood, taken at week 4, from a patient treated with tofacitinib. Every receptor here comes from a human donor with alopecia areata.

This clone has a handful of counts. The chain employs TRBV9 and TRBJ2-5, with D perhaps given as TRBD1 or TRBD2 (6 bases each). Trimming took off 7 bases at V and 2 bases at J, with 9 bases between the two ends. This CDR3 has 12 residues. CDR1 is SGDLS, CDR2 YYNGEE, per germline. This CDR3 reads CASGGGQETQYF. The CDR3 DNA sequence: TGTGCCAGCGGAGGGGGGCAAGAGACCCAGTACTTC.

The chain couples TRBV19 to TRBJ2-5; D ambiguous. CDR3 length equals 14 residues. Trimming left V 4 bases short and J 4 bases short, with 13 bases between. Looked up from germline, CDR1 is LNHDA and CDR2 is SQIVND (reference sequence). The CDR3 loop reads CASSKTISGETQYF. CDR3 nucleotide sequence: TGTGCCAGTAGTAAGACCATCTCGGGAGAGACCCAGTACTTC.

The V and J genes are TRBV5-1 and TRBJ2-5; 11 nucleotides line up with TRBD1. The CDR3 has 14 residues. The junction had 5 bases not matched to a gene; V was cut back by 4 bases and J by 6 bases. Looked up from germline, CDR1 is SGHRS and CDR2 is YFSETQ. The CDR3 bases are TGCGCCAGCAGCCCGGGACAGGGGGGGCAGACCCAGTACTTC. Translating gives CASSPGQGGQTQYF.

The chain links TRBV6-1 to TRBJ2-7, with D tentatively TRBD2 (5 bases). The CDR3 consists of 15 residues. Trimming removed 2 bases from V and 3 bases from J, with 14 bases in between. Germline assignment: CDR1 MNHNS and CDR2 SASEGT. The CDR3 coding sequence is TGTGCCAGCAGTGAATCACGCAGCGGTTACTACGAGCAGTACTTC. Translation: CASSESRSGYYEQYF.

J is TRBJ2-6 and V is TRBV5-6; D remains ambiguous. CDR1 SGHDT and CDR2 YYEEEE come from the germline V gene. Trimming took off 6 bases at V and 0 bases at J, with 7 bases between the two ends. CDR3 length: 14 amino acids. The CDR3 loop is CASIEDSGANVLTF. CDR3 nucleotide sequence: TGTGCCAGCATCGAGGACTCTGGGGCCAACGTCCTGACTTTC.

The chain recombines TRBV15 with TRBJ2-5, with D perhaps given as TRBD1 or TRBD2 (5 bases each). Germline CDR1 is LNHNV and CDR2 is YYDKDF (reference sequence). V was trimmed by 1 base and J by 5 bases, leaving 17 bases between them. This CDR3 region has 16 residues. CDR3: CATSRGDGRARETQYF. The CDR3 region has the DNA TGTGCCACCAGCAGAGGGGACGGAAGGGCCAGGGAGACCCAGTACTTC. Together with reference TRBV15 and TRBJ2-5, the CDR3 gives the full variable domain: DAMVIQNPRYQVTQFGKPVTLSCSQTLNHNVMYWYQQKSSQAPKLLFHYYDKDFNNEADTPDNFQSRRPNTSFCFLDIRSPGLGDTAMYLCATSRGDGRARETQYFGPGTRLLVL.

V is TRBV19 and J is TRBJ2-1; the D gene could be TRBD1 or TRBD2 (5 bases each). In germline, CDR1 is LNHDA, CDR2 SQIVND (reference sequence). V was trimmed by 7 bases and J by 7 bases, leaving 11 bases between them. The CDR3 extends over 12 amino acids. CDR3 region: CASTPGRNEQFF. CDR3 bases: TGTGCCAGTACCCCGGGACGGAATGAGCAGTTCTTC.

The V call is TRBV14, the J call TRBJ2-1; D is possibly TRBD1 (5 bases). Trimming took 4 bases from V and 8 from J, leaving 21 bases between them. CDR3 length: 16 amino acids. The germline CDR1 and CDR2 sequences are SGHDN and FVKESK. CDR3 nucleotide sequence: TGTGCCAGCAGCCCGCCCGAAATGACAGCAAGCCATGAGCAGTTCTTC. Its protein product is CASSPPEMTASHEQFF.

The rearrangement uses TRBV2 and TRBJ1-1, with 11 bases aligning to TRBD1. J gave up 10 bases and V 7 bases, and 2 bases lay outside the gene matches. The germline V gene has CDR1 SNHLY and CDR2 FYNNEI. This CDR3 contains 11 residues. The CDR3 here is CASTGTGGAFF. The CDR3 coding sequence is TGTGCCAGCACCGGGACAGGGGGAGCTTTCTTT.

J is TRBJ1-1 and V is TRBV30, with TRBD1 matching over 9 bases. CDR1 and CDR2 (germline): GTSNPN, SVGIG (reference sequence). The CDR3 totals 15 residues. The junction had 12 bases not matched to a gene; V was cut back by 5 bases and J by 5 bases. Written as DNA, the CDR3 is TGTGCCTGGGGGAGGAGGGACAGGGACTTTACTGAAGCTTTCTTT. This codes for CAWGRRDRDFTEAFF.

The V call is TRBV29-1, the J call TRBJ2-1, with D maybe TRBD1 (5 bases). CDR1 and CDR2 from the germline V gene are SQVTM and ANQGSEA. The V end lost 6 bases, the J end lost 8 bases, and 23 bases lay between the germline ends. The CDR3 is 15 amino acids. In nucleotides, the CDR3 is TGCAGCGTAGGGGATCGGGTCTCCGTAGTTGATGAGCAGTTCTTC. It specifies CSVGDRVSVVDEQFF.

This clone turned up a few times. CDR3 sequence (DNA): TGTGCCAGCAGTCCCTACAGGGCCCGCTACGAGCAGTACTTC. It yields the protein CASSPYRARYEQYF. The gene calls are TRBV6-1 and TRBJ2-7, with a tentative D call TRBD1 (6 bases). This CDR3 spans 14 amino acids. In germline, CDR1 is MNHNS, CDR2 SASEGT. Deletions cut 5 bases from V and 3 bases from J, with 14 bases between.

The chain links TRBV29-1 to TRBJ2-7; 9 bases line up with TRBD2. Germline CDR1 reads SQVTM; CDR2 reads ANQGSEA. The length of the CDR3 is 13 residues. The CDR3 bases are TGCAGTGCCCTCGGGACTAGCACGGGCGAGCAGTACTTC. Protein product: CSALGTSTGEQYF.

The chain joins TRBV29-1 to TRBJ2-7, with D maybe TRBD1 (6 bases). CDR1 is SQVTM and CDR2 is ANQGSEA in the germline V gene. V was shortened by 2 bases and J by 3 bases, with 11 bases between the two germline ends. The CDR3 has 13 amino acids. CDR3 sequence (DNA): TGCAGCGTTGAAATCCAGGACAGCTACGAGCAGTACTTC. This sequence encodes CSVEIQDSYEQYF.

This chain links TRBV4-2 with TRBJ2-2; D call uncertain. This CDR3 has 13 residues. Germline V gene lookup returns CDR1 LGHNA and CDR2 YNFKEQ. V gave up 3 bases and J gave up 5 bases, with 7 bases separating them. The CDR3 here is CASSHDGTGELFF. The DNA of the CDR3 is TGTGCCAGCAGCCACGATGGGACCGGGGAGCTGTTTTTT.

The CDR3 sequence is CASSSTPTEQYF. CDR3 bases: TGTGCCAGCAGTTCCACCCCGACCGAGCAGTACTTC. The gene calls are TRBV27 and TRBJ2-7; no definite D call. Trimming left V 4 bases short and J 6 bases short, with 10 bases between. The CDR3 runs 12 residues. Germline V lookup: CDR1 MNHEY, CDR2 SMNVEV (reference sequence).

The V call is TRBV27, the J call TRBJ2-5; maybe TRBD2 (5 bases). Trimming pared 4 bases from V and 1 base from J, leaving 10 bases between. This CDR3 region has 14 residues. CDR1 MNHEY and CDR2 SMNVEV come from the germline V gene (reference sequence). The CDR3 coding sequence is TGTGCCAGCAGTTCCCGGGGTATCCAAGAGACCCAGTACTTC. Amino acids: CASSSRGIQETQYF.

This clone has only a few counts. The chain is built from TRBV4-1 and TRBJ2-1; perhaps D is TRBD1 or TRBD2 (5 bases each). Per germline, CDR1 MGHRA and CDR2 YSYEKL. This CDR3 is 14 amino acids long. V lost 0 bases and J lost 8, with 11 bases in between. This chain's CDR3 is CASSQDQGTYEQFF. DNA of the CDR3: TGCGCCAGCAGCCAAGACCAAGGGACCTATGAGCAGTTCTTC.

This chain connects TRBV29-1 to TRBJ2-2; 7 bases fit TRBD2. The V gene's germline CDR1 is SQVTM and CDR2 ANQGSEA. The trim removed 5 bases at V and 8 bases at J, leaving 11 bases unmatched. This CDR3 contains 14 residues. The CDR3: CSVNTRGREGELFF. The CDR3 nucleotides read TGCAGCGTTAATACCCGCGGGAGAGAGGGGGAGCTGTTTTTT.

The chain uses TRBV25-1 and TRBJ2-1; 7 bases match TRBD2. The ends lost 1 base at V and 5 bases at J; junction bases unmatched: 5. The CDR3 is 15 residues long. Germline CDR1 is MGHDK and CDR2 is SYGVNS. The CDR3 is CASSESGGSDNEQFF. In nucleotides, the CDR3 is TGTGCCAGCAGTGAATCGGGAGGATCCGACAATGAGCAGTTCTTC.

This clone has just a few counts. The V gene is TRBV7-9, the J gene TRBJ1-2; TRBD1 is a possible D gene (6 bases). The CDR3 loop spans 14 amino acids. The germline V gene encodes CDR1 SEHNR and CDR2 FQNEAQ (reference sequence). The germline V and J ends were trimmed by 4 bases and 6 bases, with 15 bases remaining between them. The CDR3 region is CASSSGQSLNGYTF. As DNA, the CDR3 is TGTGCCAGCAGCTCAGGACAGAGCCTTAATGGCTACACCTTC.

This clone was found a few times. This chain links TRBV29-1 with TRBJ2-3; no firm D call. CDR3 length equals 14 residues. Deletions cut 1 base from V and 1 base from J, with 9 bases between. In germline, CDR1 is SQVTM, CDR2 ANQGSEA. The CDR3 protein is CSVEALRGTDTQYF. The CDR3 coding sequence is TGCAGCGTTGAAGCCCTCCGTGGCACAGATACGCAGTATTTT.

CDR3 DNA: TGTGCCAGCAGTCCAACGGTGATGAGGACCCAGTACTTC. Amino acids: CASSPTVMRTQYF. This chain connects TRBV27 to TRBJ2-5; D uncertain. Germline V gives CDR1 MNHEY, CDR2 SMNVEV (reference sequence). The CDR3 runs to 13 residues. V was clipped by 5 bases and J by 7 bases, with 14 bases between them.

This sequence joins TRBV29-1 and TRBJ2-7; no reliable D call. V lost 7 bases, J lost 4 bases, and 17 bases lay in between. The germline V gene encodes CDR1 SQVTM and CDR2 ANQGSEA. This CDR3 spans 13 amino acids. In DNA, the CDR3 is TGCAGCGCCGTGGCATCATCTAGTTACGAGCAGTACTTC. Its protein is CSAVASSSYEQYF.

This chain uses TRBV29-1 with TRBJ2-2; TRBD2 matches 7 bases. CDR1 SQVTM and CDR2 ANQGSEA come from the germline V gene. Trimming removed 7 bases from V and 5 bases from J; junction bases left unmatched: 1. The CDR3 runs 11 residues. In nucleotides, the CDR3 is TGCAGCGCCGGGGGGACCGGGGAGCTGTTTTTT. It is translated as CSAGGTGELFF.